Listed below are T cell receptor beta chains from one sample, sequenced in a study of shared clonotypes between healthy human individuals. TCRdb's table, derived via immunoSEQ multiplex PCR, lists solely in-frame clones and lacks some. The data show about 2.5 million clones, around 93% seen once. Sequenced input: naive CD4+ T cells from PBMCs. These TCRs come from a man between 18 and 35 years old in good health. Some clones in this sample may be carry-over from other donors' samples. CDR3s include the opening cysteine and the closing phenylalanine or tryptophan. The order of the fields is CDR3 DNA, CDR3 protein, clone size, V gene, D gene, J gene. D genes are given only for firm matches. A row's size may be missing; if present it is once, few, many or a size class.

TGTGCCAGCAGCGCCCGTGATTCTTCCGATAACTATGGCTACACCTTC	CASSARDSSDNYGYTF	once	TRBV9	NA	TRBJ1-2
TGTGCCACCAGCAGAGATCCGGGCACTACCTACGAGCAGTACTTC	CATSRDPGTTYEQYF	NA	TRBV15	NA	TRBJ2-7
TGCGCCAGCAGCCTCGCCGCCGGGGGGACTGAAGCTTTCTTT	CASSLAAGGTEAFF	NA	TRBV5-1	NA	TRBJ1-1
TGCGCCAGCAGCTTGAGTACTAGCGGGACCCGGGGACCGCAGTTCTTC	CASSLSTSGTRGPQFF	NA	TRBV5-1	TRBD2	TRBJ2-1
TGTGCCAGCAGCCCAGCCCTATTAGCGGCTTACAATGAGCAGTTCTTC	CASSPALLAAYNEQFF	NA	TRBV5-4	NA	TRBJ2-1
TGTGCCAGCAGTTTACTGCGGGGACAAGAGACCCAGTACTTC	CASSLLRGQETQYF	NA	TRBV28	NA	TRBJ2-5
TGTGCCAGCAGCGCCCTCACAATATCTGAGCAGTTCTTC	CASSALTISEQFF	NA	TRBV9	NA	TRBJ2-1
TGCAGCGGGCGCCAGGGCGGGGCCTACAATGAGCAGTTCTTC	CSGRQGGAYNEQFF	NA	TRBV29-1	NA	TRBJ2-1
TGCAGCGTTGTCCCTTTCCGCGGGAGGAGCTCCTACGAGCAGTACTTC	CSVVPFRGRSSYEQYF	NA	TRBV29-1	TRBD2	TRBJ2-7
TGTGCCAGCAGGCTGAATCGGGACAGTATCTTTGAAGCTTTCTTT	CASRLNRDSIFEAFF	NA	TRBV6-1	TRBD1	TRBJ1-1
TGTGCCAGCAGCGAAAGGGACAGGGGATGGGAGACCCAGTACTTC	CASSERDRGWETQYF	NA	TRBV9	TRBD1	TRBJ2-5
TGTGCCAGCAGTGAATGGGGACACCCTAACTATGGCTACACCTTC	CASSEWGHPNYGYTF	NA	TRBV25-1	NA	TRBJ1-2
TGTGCCAGCAGTTTATTCGGACAGGGGGACGCAGATACGCAGTATTTT	CASSLFGQGDADTQYF	NA	TRBV28	TRBD1	TRBJ2-3
TGTGCCAGCAGTTTATCCCAGATCTATGGCTACACCTTC	CASSLSQIYGYTF	NA	TRBV28	NA	TRBJ1-2
TGTGCCACCAAAAAGGAGAACACATACACTGAAGCTTTCTTT	CATKKENTYTEAFF	few	TRBV2	NA	TRBJ1-1
TGTGCCAGCAGCTTTGGACACCTCTACGAGCAGTACTTC	CASSFGHLYEQYF	NA	TRBV11-2	NA	TRBJ2-7
TGTGCCAGCATAGGGGCTCATGAGCAGTTCTTC	CASIGAHEQFF	NA	TRBV28	NA	TRBJ2-1
TGTGCCAGCCCGGGGAATGAGCAGTTCTTC	CASPGNEQFF	NA	TRBV7-9	NA	TRBJ2-1
TGTGCCAGCACCAAAGGAGGGGCTGGCGGGCATAACGAACAGTTCTTC	CASTKGGAGGHNEQFF	NA	TRBV28	NA	TRBJ2-1
TGCGCCAGCAGCCAAGAGGGTAGGACGGGCCTACTAAATGGCGAAAACATTCAGTACTTC	CASSQEGRTGLLNGENIQYF	NA	TRBV4-1	NA	TRBJ2-4
TGTGCCAGCAGTTTGCCCCTGGGCTTAGTCTACACCTTC	CASSLPLGLVYTF	NA	TRBV28	NA	TRBJ1-2
TGTGCCAGCTCACCAAATTGGGGGGCTTGGACTGAAGCTTTCTTT	CASSPNWGAWTEAFF	NA	TRBV18	NA	TRBJ1-1
TGTGCCAGCACCGGGGGGGCGGGCACTGAAGCTTTCTTT	CASTGGAGTEAFF	NA	TRBV6-5	NA	TRBJ1-1
TGTGCCAGCCAACTGTCCGGGACACGATATCAGCCCCAGCATTTT	CASQLSGTRYQPQHF	NA	TRBV28	NA	TRBJ1-5
TGTGCCAGCAGCCCTTCCGGGACAGGGAGGGGCTACACCTTC	CASSPSGTGRGYTF	NA	TRBV6-5	TRBD1	TRBJ1-2
TGTGCCAGCAGTTTACCGGGGGAGAGGAGGAATGAGCAGTTCTTC	CASSLPGERRNEQFF	NA	TRBV28	NA	TRBJ2-1
TGTGCCAGCAGTCATAGGGGATTTGGAAACACCATATATTTT	CASSHRGFGNTIYF	NA	TRBV14	NA	TRBJ1-3
TGTGCCAGCAGCACGGACTTGATCGGTGAGCAGTTCTTC	CASSTDLIGEQFF	NA	TRBV2	NA	TRBJ2-1
TGCGCCAGCAGCCAAGAGCCCCGACAGGGAAACTATGGCTACACCTTC	CASSQEPRQGNYGYTF	NA	TRBV4-3	TRBD1	TRBJ1-2
TGTGCCAGCAGTTTAGGGGGGGCAGGGGGCGTCTACGAGCAGTACTTC	CASSLGGAGGVYEQYF	NA	TRBV28	NA	TRBJ2-7
TGTGCCAGTTACAGGGACATGAACACTGAAGCTTTCTTT	CASYRDMNTEAFF	few	TRBV7-9	NA	TRBJ1-1
TGTGCCAGCAGACTAGCGGGGGACACCGGGGAGCTGTTTTTT	CASRLAGDTGELFF	NA	TRBV7-3	TRBD2	TRBJ2-2
TGTGCCAGCTCTGGGGGGCTTAGGAGCAATCAGCCCCAGCATTTT	CASSGGLRSNQPQHF	NA	TRBV18	NA	TRBJ1-5
TGCGCCAGCAGCTTGACTAATACAGGGGGCCAAATTAGAGATACGCAGTATTTT	CASSLTNTGGQIRDTQYF	NA	TRBV5-1	TRBD1	TRBJ2-3
TGCGCCAGCAGCTTGGCCGGGACAGGAACCTACGAGCAGTACTTC	CASSLAGTGTYEQYF	NA	TRBV5-1	TRBD1	TRBJ2-7
TGTGCCAGCAGCTCCGTAGCGGGAGGGCCTGGGGGTGAGCAGTTCTTC	CASSSVAGGPGGEQFF	NA	TRBV5-8	TRBD2	TRBJ2-1
TGTGCCAGCAGCGACCGACTAGCGTCCTCGGGGACCCAGTACTTC	CASSDRLASSGTQYF	many	TRBV7-9	TRBD2	TRBJ2-5
TGTGCCAGCAGGGGAAACAATGAGCAGTTCTTC	CASRGNNEQFF	NA	TRBV6-1	NA	TRBJ2-1
TGTGCCAGCTCAGGCGGCTCCGAGCAGTACTTC	CASSGGSEQYF	NA	TRBV18	NA	TRBJ2-7
TGTGCCTGGGGAAGTGGGCCTTTTCAGCCCCAGCATTTT	CAWGSGPFQPQHF	NA	TRBV30	NA	TRBJ1-5
TGTGCCAGCTCACTCGCCGACAGGCCCCTCACTGAAGCTTTCTTT	CASSLADRPLTEAFF	NA	TRBV18	NA	TRBJ1-1
TGTGCCAGCAGCGCCAAACAGGGGGCGGACTATGGCTACACCTTC	CASSAKQGADYGYTF	NA	TRBV5-4	TRBD1	TRBJ1-2
TGTGCCAGCAGTTTGGGTGGGCGGCAAGAGACCCAGTACTTC	CASSLGGRQETQYF	NA	TRBV28	NA	TRBJ2-5
TGTGCCAGCAGCCAAGATTGGCAGGGAGGCGGGGAGCTGTTTTTT	CASSQDWQGGGELFF	NA	TRBV4-2	NA	TRBJ2-2
TGTGCCAGCAGCGATGGCAGAACCCAAGAGACCCAGTACTTC	CASSDGRTQETQYF	NA	TRBV5-6	NA	TRBJ2-5
TGTGCCAGCAGCCAGCAAGTAGGTGGCTACACCTTC	CASSQQVGGYTF	NA	TRBV11-2	NA	TRBJ1-2
TGTGCCAGCAGTCCCAGGACAGCTACCGGGGAGCTGTTTTTT	CASSPRTATGELFF	NA	TRBV28	NA	TRBJ2-2
TGTGCCAGCAGCTTTGTGGACGGTGGAGGTTGGCATTTT	CASSFVDGGGWHF	NA	TRBV7-2	NA	TRBJ1-5